This T cell receptor beta chain was recovered during a study of long-term antiretroviral therapy in people with HIV. Study-wide findings and caveats: Upon ART, diversity increased but remained lower than transplant donor controls.

This clone has just one count. Its antigen is currently unknown. Researchers report immunoSEQ v3.0 was run at survey level. The assay was immunoSEQ multiplex PCR, and TCRdb's table has in-frame clones only and misses some. Counted here are some 28,000 clones, approximately 83% occurring once; the ten biggest clones make up more than 9%. The CDR3 has 12 residues. Looked up from germline, CDR1 is SQVTM and CDR2 is ANQGSEA. V lost 4 bases and J 0 bases, leaving 7 bases between the germline ends. Each participant with HIV received care in the United States. The sample consisted of unsorted PBMCs, taken nearly 2.9 years after starting antiretroviral therapy. This receptor was identified in a man aged 30 to 45 with HIV. This rearrangement joins TRBV29-1 to TRBJ2-7; a possible D gene is TRBD1 (6 bases). The CDR3 nucleotides read TGCAGCGTTGGGGACACCTCCTACGAGCAGTACTTC. This encodes CSVGDTSYEQYF.